This TCR beta chain was captured in a study of blood T cell repertoires in COVID-19. Method: immunoSEQ multiplex PCR; TCRdb's copy keeps in-frame clones and lacks some. The table has 410,000 or so clones, roughly 90% seen once; the top ten hold about 1.6%. The sequence was collected from a woman aged 40 to 50 with COVID-19, enrolled during active disease. Sequenced: peripheral blood.

CDR3 nucleotide sequence: TGTGCCAGCAGTCAGCGGGAGTTGACAGATACGCAGTATTTT. As protein: CASSQRELTDTQYF. The rearrangement joins TRBV7-9 to TRBJ2-3, with 8 bases that match TRBD2. Germline V gene data show CDR1 as SEHNR and CDR2 as FQNEAQ (reference sequence). The CDR3 spans 14 residues. Trimming at V came to 6 bases and at J to 3 bases, leaving 5 bases not matched to a gene. Based on the CDR3 plus reference TRBV7-9 and TRBJ2-3, the full variable domain is DTGVSQNPRHKITKRGQNVTFRCDPISEHNRLYWYRQTLGQGPEFLTYFQNEAQLEKSRLLSDRFSAERPKGSFSTLEIQRTEQGDSAMYLCASSQRELTDTQYFGPGTRLTVL.